One sample yielded the 11 T cell receptor beta chains listed below, sequenced in a study of blood T cells in healthy people across ages. Next came a second PCR, run for roughly 7 to 12 cycles, which used a sample-barcoded 5' primer along with a J-beta primer mix. TCRdb reprocessed the 5' RACE reads with MiXCR, giving one entry per CDR3 protein. The data show 550,000 to 800,000 distinct CDR3 sequences, approximately 21% seen once. The material sequenced was blood. The receptors stem from a man between 65 and 80 years old in good health.

The count of this clonotype is one. V is TRBV6-5 and J is TRBJ2-3, with D perhaps given as TRBD1 or TRBD2 (7 bases each). The CDR3 runs to 16 residues. Trimming took 0 bases from V and 3 from J, leaving 13 bases between them. The germline V gene encodes CDR1 MNHEY and CDR2 SVGAGI. The CDR3 loop is CASSYSSRGGTDTQYF. The CDR3 DNA reads as TGTGCCAGCAGTTACTCGAGCAGGGGGGGGACAGATACGCAGTATTTT.

This clonotype was picked up many times. The V call is TRBV7-8, the J call TRBJ1-3; possible D gene TRBD1, 5 bases. Between the trimmed V and J ends, which lost 2 bases and 7 bases, there was a span of 9 bases. CDR1 is SGHVS, CDR2 FQNEAQ, per germline. The CDR3 totals 13 residues. This chain's CDR3 is CASSLPAGNTIYF. CDR3 sequence (DNA): TGTGCCAGCAGCTTACCAGCAGGGAACACCATATATTTT.

This clonotype was seen only a few times. V is TRBV5-6 and J is TRBJ2-5, with D possibly matching TRBD2 (5 bases). The CDR3 has 15 residues. Germline CDR1 reads SGHDT; CDR2 reads YYEEEE. The V and J ends lost 2 bases and 5 bases respectively, with 16 bases between them. CDR3 loop: CASSFFGVDGETQYF. CDR3 nucleotides: TGTGCCAGCAGCTTTTTCGGGGTCGATGGGGAGACCCAGTACTTC. Looking up the rest from reference TRBV5-6 and TRBJ2-5 gives the full variable domain: DAGVTQSPTHLIKTRGQQVTLRCSPKSGHDTVSWYQQALGQGPQFIFQYYEEEERQRGNFPDRFSGHQFPNYSSELNVNALLLGDSALYLCASSFFGVDGETQYFGPGTRLLVL.

In DNA form, the CDR3 reads TGTGCCAGCAGGTGGGCGGACCACTACAATGAGCAGTTCTTC. Protein product: CASRWADHYNEQFF. The chain recombines TRBV6-2 or TRBV6-3 with TRBJ2-1; D call uncertain. The CDR3 is 14 residues long. CDR1 is MNHEY and CDR2 is SVGEGT in the germline V gene. Deletions cut 6 bases from V and 3 bases from J, with 12 bases between.

Within the sample, this clonotype is medium-sized. The J gene is TRBJ2-5, the V gene TRBV7-8; 8 bases line up with TRBD1. The CDR3 has 16 amino acids. CDR1 and CDR2 from the germline V gene are SGHVS and FQNEAQ. With 3 bases clipped from V and 1 base from J, the junction kept 7 bases outside the gene matches. In DNA, the CDR3 is TGTGCCAGCAGCTTCCCCTCGACAGGGGCCCAAGAGACCCAGTACTTC. This translates into CASSFPSTGAQETQYF.

This chain connects TRBV29-1 to TRBJ2-1, with a tentative D call TRBD2 (5 bases). The V end was cut by 7 bases, the J end by 2 bases, with 18 bases between. Germline CDR1 and CDR2: SQVTM and ANQGSEA. CDR3 length: 15 residues. This chain's CDR3 is CSDGLTTMTYNEQFF. The CDR3 DNA is TGCAGCGATGGACTCACAACAATGACCTACAATGAGCAGTTCTTC.

The chain is built from TRBV5-1 and TRBJ2-2; 8 bases line up with TRBD1. The CDR3 consists of 14 residues. Germline CDR1 is SGHRS and CDR2 is YFSETQ. J lost 0 bases, V lost 7 bases, and 2 bases had no gene match. The CDR3 nucleotides are TGCGCCAGCCAGGGGGCTACGAACACCGGGGAGCTGTTTTTT. This sequence encodes CASQGATNTGELFF.

This clonotype was seen a few times. The DNA of the CDR3 is TGTGCCAGCAGTTTAGGATCGATGACGGAGACCCAGTACTTC. Translated, it gives CASSLGSMTETQYF. The chain is built from TRBV28 and TRBJ2-5; D gene ambiguous. V was pared by 2 bases and J by 5 bases, with 12 bases between. Germline values: CDR1 MDHEN, CDR2 SYDVKM. The CDR3 sequence is 14 residues long. The full variable domain, rest sourced from reference TRBV28 and TRBJ2-5, is DVKVTQSSRYLVKRTGEKVFLECVQDMDHENMFWYRQDPGLGLRLIYFSYDVKMKEKGDIPEGYSVSREKKERFSLILESASTNQTSMYLCASSLGSMTETQYFGPGTRLLVL.

This clonotype occurred a few times. The chain carries TRBV2 and TRBJ2-7; D uncertain. Germline CDR1 reads SNHLY; CDR2 reads FYNNEI. The CDR3 extends over 12 amino acids. Trimming took 4 bases from V and 3 from J, leaving 7 bases between them. The CDR3 loop is CASSVRIYEQYF. The CDR3 coding sequence is TGTGCCAGCAGTGTGCGCATCTACGAGCAGTACTTC.

This clonotype was picked up one time. The rearrangement uses TRBV3-1 and TRBJ2-7, with D perhaps matching TRBD2 (7 bases). CDR3 length: 16 amino acids. Germline V gene data show CDR1 as LGHDT and CDR2 as YNNKEL (reference sequence). The V end was cut by 4 bases, the J end by 6 bases, with 22 bases between. As DNA, the CDR3 is TGTGCCAGCAGCCTTGGACCAGGGAGTGCGGGGGCCGAGCAGTACTTC. As protein: CASSLGPGSAGAEQYF.

As to this clonotype: This may be a read error, as it is one base from a much larger clone. The V and J genes are TRBV20-1 and TRBJ2-3, with 10 positions matching TRBD2. With V trimmed by 7 bases and J by 3 bases, 10 bases remained unmatched. The CDR3 sequence is 15 residues long. Germline V gives CDR1 DFQATT, CDR2 SNEGSKA (reference sequence). The CDR3, as DNA: TGCAGTGTCCGGAAGCGGGAGGGCCTTACAGATACGCAGTATTTT. Protein: CSVRKREGLTDTQYF.